This entry lists 16 T cell receptor beta chains sequenced from one sample in a study of blood T cell repertoires in COVID-19. TCRdb keeps only in-frame clones here, not all; method: immunoSEQ multiplex PCR. In the table there are 55,000 to 75,000 clones, 86% of which are singletons. Material for sequencing was peripheral blood. All receptors derive from a man in his forties or fifties with acute or convalescent COVID-19.

The rearrangement uses TRBV6-5 and TRBJ2-7, with D possibly matching TRBD1 (5 bases). The V end lost 2 bases, the J end lost 6 bases, and 11 bases lay between the germline ends. The CDR3 runs to 13 residues. CDR1 is MNHEY and CDR2 is SVGAGI in the germline V gene. For the CDR3, the DNA is TGTGCCAGCAGTTACGCCAGGGTTTCCGAGCAGTACTTC. Its protein product is CASSYARVSEQYF.

The gene calls are TRBV5-4 and TRBJ2-2, with a tentative D call TRBD1 (6 bases). CDR1 and CDR2 (germline): SGHNT, YYREEE (reference sequence). V lost 0 bases and J lost 2, with 14 bases in between. This CDR3 spans 17 amino acids. CDR3 region: CASSLAFGTPNTGELFF. CDR3 in DNA: TGTGCCAGCAGCTTGGCTTTCGGGACACCTAACACCGGGGAGCTGTTTTTT.

The chain has TRBV10-3 and TRBJ2-1, with D possibly TRBD1 on 5 matching bases. With 0 bases removed from V and 1 base from J, the gap between germline ends came to 7 bases. This CDR3 has 15 residues. Looked up from germline, CDR1 is ENHRY and CDR2 is SYGVKD. The CDR3 region is CAISESQGSYNEQFF. DNA of the CDR3: TGTGCCATCAGTGAGTCGCAGGGTTCCTACAATGAGCAGTTCTTC.

The V call is TRBV6-5, the J call TRBJ2-2; TRBD2 matches 8 bases. There are 14 residues in the CDR3. The germline CDR1 and CDR2 sequences are MNHEY and SVGAGI. J was trimmed by 4 bases and V by 8 bases; bases with no gene match: 6. The CDR3 loop is CASSTGGGTGELFF. DNA for the CDR3: TGTGCCAGCTCAACCGGGGGGGGCACCGGGGAGCTGTTTTTT.

V gene TRBV18 combines with J gene TRBJ1-3; D might be TRBD1 (6 bases). The ends were cut back, 3 bases at V and 0 bases at J, with 15 bases in the middle. Per germline, CDR1 KGHSH and CDR2 LQKENI. The CDR3 consists of 17 residues. CDR3 region: CASSPLGAGRSGNTIYF. DNA for the CDR3: TGTGCCAGCTCACCCCTGGGGGCAGGCCGCTCTGGAAACACCATATATTTT.

This clone has more than one count but fewer than ten. The chain couples TRBV15 to TRBJ2-5; 8 nucleotides agree with TRBD2. This CDR3 has 15 residues. CDR1 LNHNV and CDR2 YYDKDF come from the germline V gene (reference sequence). Trimming at V came to 2 bases and at J to 1 base, leaving 3 bases not matched to a gene. In DNA, the CDR3 is TGTGCCACCAGCAGACCTACTAGCGGCCAAGAGACCCAGTACTTC. This sequence encodes CATSRPTSGQETQYF.

The chain employs TRBV19 and TRBJ1-4, with 11 bases lining up with TRBD1. Trimming took 5 bases from V and 5 from J; bases not matched to a gene: 4. The germline gives CDR1 LNHDA, CDR2 SQIVND (reference sequence). The CDR3 is 15 amino acids. CDR3 DNA sequence: TGTGCCAGTAGTGCCGGGACAGGGGGGAATGAAAAACTGTTTTTT. Protein sequence: CASSAGTGGNEKLFF.

This sequence joins TRBV30 and TRBJ2-6; D is possibly TRBD1 (6 bases). Germline CDR1 and CDR2: GTSNPN and SVGIG (reference sequence). The CDR3 spans 17 residues. Trimming cost V 1 base and J 0 bases, with 13 bases left between them. CDR3 DNA: TGTGCCTGGAGTGGGACAGTTGATACCTCTGGGGCCAACGTCCTGACTTTC. It is translated as CAWSGTVDTSGANVLTF.

The chain has TRBV6-4 and TRBJ1-2; no firm D call. Germline V lookup: CDR1 MRHNA, CDR2 SNTAGT. V was trimmed by 4 bases and J by 0 bases, leaving 12 bases between them. The CDR3 totals 15 residues. CDR3: CASSAYRGSNYGYTF. Written as DNA, the CDR3 is TGTGCCAGCAGTGCGTACCGCGGATCTAACTATGGCTACACCTTC.

Comments on this clone: One end of the junction is discordant with germline, which a read error may explain. This chain uses TRBV4-2 with TRBJ2-3, with TRBD2 matching 7 bases. The CDR3 is made up of 18 amino acids. The germline CDR1 and CDR2 sequences are LGHNA and YNFKEQ. CDR3 loop: CASSQDPSGRPSTDTQYF. The CDR3 DNA reads TGTGCCAGTAGCCAAGATCCTAGCGGAAGGCCTAGCACAGATACGCAGTATTTT.

This clone was observed a few times. This chain links TRBV27 with TRBJ1-6; D may be TRBD1 (5 bases). Germline V gene data show CDR1 as MNHEY and CDR2 as SMNVEV (reference sequence). The CDR3 totals 15 residues. V was shortened by 3 bases and J by 8 bases, with 14 bases between the two germline ends. As DNA, the CDR3 is TGTGCCAGCAGTTTTTTTTGGGGGGGAGATTCACCCCTCCACTTT. Amino acids: CASSFFWGGDSPLHF.

The chain carries TRBV6-5 and TRBJ2-1; D unresolved. V gave up 8 bases and J gave up 0 bases, with 8 bases separating them. The CDR3 covers 13 residues. Germline lookup yields CDR1 MNHEY and CDR2 SVGAGI. The CDR3 spells CASAAFSYNEQFF. The CDR3 DNA follows: TGTGCCAGCGCGGCCTTCTCCTACAATGAGCAGTTCTTC.

The chain combines TRBV23-1 with TRBJ1-1; D might be TRBD1 (5 bases). TRBV23-1 is marked as an open reading frame, function uncertain. V lost 2 bases to trimming and J lost 1 base, with 14 bases between them. The CDR3 runs 16 residues. CDR3 sequence reads: CASSQLPKTANTEAFF. The CDR3 coding sequence is TGCGCCAGCAGTCAACTCCCTAAGACAGCGAACACTGAAGCTTTCTTT.

This clone was counted a few times. In DNA form, the CDR3 reads TGCGCCAGCAGCCAAGTTACAGGGGCCGGAGCCCAGCATTTT. This sequence encodes CASSQVTGAGAQHF. The genes are TRBV4-1 and TRBJ1-5; 7 bases map to TRBD1. The CDR3 extends over 14 amino acids. V was clipped by 1 base and J by 11 bases; unmatched bases: 8. Looked up from germline, CDR1 is MGHRA and CDR2 is YSYEKL.

Only one count was recorded for this clone. The rearrangement joins TRBV9 to TRBJ1-3; D is ambiguous. CDR3 size: 13 residues. The V gene lost 3 bases and the J gene lost 4 bases, with 8 bases spanning the gap. CDR1 and CDR2 (germline): SGDLS, YYNGEE. Here the CDR3 DNA reads TGTGCCAGCAGCGATCTACTAGGAAACACCATATATTTT. The encoded protein is CASSDLLGNTIYF.

The V call is TRBV6-5, the J call TRBJ1-2; maybe TRBD1 (6 bases). Trimming removed 3 bases at V and 6 bases at J, with 14 bases between. The length of the CDR3 is 14 residues. The germline gives CDR1 MNHEY, CDR2 SVGAGI. The CDR3 reads CASSYKQGRDGYTF. The CDR3 nucleotides are TGTGCCAGCAGTTATAAACAGGGAAGGGATGGCTACACCTTC.